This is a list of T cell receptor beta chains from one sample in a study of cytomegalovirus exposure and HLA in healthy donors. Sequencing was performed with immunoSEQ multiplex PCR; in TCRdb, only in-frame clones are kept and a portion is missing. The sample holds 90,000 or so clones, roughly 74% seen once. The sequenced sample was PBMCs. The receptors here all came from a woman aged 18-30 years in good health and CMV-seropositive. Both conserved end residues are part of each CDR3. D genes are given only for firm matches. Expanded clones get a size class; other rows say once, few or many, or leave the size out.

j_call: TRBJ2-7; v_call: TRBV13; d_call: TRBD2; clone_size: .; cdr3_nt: TGTGCCAGCAGCAAGAAGGGGGCGGGAGGGCCGGTCGAGCAGTACTTC; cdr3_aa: CASSKKGAGGPVEQYF
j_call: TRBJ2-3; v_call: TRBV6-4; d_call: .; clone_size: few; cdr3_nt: TGTGCCAGCAGCGGCGGGGCTAAAGATACGCAGTATTTT; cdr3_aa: CASSGGAKDTQYF
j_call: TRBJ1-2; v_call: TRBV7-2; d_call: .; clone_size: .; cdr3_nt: TGTGCCAGCAGCTTAAGGGGGTCCTATGGCTACACCTTC; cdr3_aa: CASSLRGSYGYTF
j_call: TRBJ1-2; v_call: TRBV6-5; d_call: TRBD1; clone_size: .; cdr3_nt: TGTGCCAGCAGACAGGGGCCCCCCCCCAACTATGGCTACACCTTC; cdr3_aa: CASRQGPPPNYGYTF
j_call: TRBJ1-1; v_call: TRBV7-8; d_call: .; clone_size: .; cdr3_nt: TGTGCCAGCAGCTTAAGCAGGGGTGTTGCTGAAGCTTTCTTT; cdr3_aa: CASSLSRGVAEAFF
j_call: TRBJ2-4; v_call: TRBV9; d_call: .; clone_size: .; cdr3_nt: TGTGCCAGCAGCGTAGGGGAGAAAAACATTCAGTACTTC; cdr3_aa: CASSVGEKNIQYF
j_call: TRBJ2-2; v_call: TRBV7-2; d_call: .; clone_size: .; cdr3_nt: TGTGCCAGCAGCTTAGTAAGCGGGTCGACGGGCGGGGAGCTGTTTTTT; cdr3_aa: CASSLVSGSTGGELFF
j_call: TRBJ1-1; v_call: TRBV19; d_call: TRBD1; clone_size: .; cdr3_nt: TGTGCCAGTAGCATCGACAGGGGCACTGAAGCTTTCTTT; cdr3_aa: CASSIDRGTEAFF
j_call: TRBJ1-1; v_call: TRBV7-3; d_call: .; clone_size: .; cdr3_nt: TGTGCCAGCAGCCTCGGGGGGGCGGGCACTGAATCTTTCTTT; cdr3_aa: CASSLGGAGTESFF
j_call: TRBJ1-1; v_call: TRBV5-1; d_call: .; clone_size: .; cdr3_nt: TGCGCCAGCAGCTTGGCACGGGGGAAGGACACTGAAGCTTTCTTT; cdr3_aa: CASSLARGKDTEAFF
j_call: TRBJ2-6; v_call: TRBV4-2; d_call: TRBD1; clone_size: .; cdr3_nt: TGTGCCAGCCAGGGGGAGTCTGGGGCCAACGTCCTGACTTTC; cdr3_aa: CASQGESGANVLTF
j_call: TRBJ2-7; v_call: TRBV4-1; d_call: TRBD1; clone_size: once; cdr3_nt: TGCGCCAGCAGCCAACCCGGGACAGGGACCTACGAGCAGTACTTC; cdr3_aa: CASSQPGTGTYEQYF
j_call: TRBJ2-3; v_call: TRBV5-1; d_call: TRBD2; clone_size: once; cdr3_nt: TGCGCCAGCAGCTTCGCAGGGCTAGCGGGAAGTGAGCAGTATTTT; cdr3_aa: CASSFAGLAGSEQYF
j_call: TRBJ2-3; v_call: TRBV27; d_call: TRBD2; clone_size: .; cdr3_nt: TGTGCCAGCAGTGGATCAGGACTAGTGGCGCAGTATTTT; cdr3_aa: CASSGSGLVAQYF
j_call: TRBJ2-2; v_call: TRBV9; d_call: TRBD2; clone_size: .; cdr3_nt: TGTGCCAGCAGCGTACGCGGGAGTGAAGCCGGGGAGCTGTTTTTT; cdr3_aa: CASSVRGSEAGELFF
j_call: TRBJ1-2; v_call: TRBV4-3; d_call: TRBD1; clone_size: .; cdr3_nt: TGCGCCAGCAGCCAAGTACAAAAACAGGGGGCCGGCCGTGGCTACACCTTC; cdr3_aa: CASSQVQKQGAGRGYTF
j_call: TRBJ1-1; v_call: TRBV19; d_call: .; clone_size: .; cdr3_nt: TGTGCCAGACCGGGAACATCAAACACTGAAGCTTTCTTT; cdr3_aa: CARPGTSNTEAFF
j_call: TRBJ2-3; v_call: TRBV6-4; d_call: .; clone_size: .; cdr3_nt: TGTGCCAGCAGCCCCGGGTTGGGACTCACCCGGGGGCAGTATTTT; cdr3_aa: CASSPGLGLTRGQYF
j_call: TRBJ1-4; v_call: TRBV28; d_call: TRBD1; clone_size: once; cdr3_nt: TGTGCCAGCAGTCCGATGACAGGGACTACTAATGAAAAACTGTTTTTT; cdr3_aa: CASSPMTGTTNEKLFF
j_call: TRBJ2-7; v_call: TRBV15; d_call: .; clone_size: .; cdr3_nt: TGTGCCACCAGCAGGGGGACTGAAGTCGGCGAGCAGTACTTC; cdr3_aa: CATSRGTEVGEQYF
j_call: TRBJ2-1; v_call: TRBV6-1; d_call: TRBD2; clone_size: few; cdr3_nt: TGTGCCAGCAGTGCCTTAGCGGGGGGGCCCGATGAGCAGTTCTTC; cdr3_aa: CASSALAGGPDEQFF
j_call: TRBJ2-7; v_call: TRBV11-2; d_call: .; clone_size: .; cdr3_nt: TGTGCCAGCAGCTTGATGCGGACTAACTCCTACGAGCAGTACTTC; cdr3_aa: CASSLMRTNSYEQYF
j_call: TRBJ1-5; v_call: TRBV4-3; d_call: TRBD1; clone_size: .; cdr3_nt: TGCGCCAGCAGCCAAGCATTGGCAGGGGGGCAGCCCCAGCATTTT; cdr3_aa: CASSQALAGGQPQHF
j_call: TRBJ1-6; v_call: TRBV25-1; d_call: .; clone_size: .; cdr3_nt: TGTGCCAGCAGTGAATCGACATTTGGCTCACCCCTCCACTTT; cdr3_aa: CASSESTFGSPLHF
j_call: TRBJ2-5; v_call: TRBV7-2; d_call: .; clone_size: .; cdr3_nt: TGTGCCAGCAGCCCAAGACGCGGGGATCGGGAGACCCAGTACTTC; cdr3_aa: CASSPRRGDRETQYF
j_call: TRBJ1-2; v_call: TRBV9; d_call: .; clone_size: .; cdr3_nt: TGTGCCAGCAGCGGCGGGACGTTGAACTATGGCTACACCTTC; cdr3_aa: CASSGGTLNYGYTF
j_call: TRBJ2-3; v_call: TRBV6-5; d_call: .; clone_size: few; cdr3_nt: TGTGCCAGCAAACTTACTAGCTTGGTCACAGATACGCAGTATTTT; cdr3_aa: CASKLTSLVTDTQYF
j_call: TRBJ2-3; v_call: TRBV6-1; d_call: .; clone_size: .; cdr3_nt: TGTGCCAGCAGTGCATTCGGGATCAAGCAGTATTTT; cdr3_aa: CASSAFGIKQYF
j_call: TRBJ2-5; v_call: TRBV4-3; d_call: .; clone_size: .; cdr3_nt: TGCGCCAGCAGCCAAGACTGGACACAAGTCGCTCCCACAGAGACCCAGTACTTC; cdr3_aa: CASSQDWTQVAPTETQYF
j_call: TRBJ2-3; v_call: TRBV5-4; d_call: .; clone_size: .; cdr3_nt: TGTGCCAGCAGCTTGGCCGGGTCCTATACGCAGTATTTT; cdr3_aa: CASSLAGSYTQYF
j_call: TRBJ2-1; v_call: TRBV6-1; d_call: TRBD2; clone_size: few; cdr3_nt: TGTGCCAGCAGTGAAGAGCGGGGGGGCTACAATGAGCAGTTCTTC; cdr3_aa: CASSEERGGYNEQFF
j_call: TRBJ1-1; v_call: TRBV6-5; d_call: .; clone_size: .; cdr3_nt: TGTGCCAGCAGTTACTCGATCCGGGGTGAAGCTTTCTTT; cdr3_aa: CASSYSIRGEAFF
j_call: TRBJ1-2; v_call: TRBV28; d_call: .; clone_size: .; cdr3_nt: TGTGCCAGCGGCCAAAAATATGGCTACACCTTC; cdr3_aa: CASGQKYGYTF
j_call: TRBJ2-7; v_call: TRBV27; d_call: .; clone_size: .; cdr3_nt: TGTGCCAGCAGTTTAACTTCTGGCTACGAGCAGTACTTC; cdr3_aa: CASSLTSGYEQYF
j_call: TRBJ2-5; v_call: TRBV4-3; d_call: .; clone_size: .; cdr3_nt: TGCGCCAGCAGCCAAGGAGTCAGGGATGGAGAGACCCAGTACTTC; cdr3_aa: CASSQGVRDGETQYF
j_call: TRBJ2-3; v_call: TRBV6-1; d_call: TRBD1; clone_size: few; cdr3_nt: TGTGCCAGCCGCGAGGACAGGGGTGACGCAGATACGCAGTATTTT; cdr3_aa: CASREDRGDADTQYF
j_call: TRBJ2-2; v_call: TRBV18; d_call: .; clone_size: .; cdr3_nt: TGTGCCAGCTCACGTCGTTCGGGGGCGAACACCGGGGAGCTGTTTTTT; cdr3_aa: CASSRRSGANTGELFF
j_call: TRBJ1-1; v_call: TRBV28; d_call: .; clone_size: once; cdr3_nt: TGTGCCAGCACCACCCTCTCCCACAGAGGGTGGGGAACTGAAGCTTTCTTT; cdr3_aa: CASTTLSHRGWGTEAFF
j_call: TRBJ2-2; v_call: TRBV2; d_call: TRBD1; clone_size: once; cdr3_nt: TGTGCCAGCAGTTTTCTTCGGACAGGGGGCTCCGCCGGGGAGCTGTTTTTT; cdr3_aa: CASSFLRTGGSAGELFF
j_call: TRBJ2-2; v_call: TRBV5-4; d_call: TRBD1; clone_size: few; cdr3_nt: TGCGCCAGCAGCCAAGAGTGGGGGACAGGGTCCGGGGAGCTGTTTTTT; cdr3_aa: CASSQEWGTGSGELFF
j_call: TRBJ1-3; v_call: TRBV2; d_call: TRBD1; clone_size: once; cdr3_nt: TGTGCCAGCCGAGGGGACAGGCTCACCTCTGGAAACACCATATATTTT; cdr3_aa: CASRGDRLTSGNTIYF
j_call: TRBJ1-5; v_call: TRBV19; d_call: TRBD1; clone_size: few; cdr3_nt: TGTGCCAGTAGTATTGGGGACAGGGTTAATCAGCCCCAGCATTTT; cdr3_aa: CASSIGDRVNQPQHF
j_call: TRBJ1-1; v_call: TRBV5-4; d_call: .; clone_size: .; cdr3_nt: TGTGCCAGCAGCCCCGGACAGTACTCTACCAACACTGAAGCTTTCTTT; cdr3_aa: CASSPGQYSTNTEAFF
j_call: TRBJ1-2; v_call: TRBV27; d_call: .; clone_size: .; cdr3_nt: TGTGCCAGCAGTTTTCGGGTAGAGGGAATAGATGGCTACACCTTC; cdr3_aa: CASSFRVEGIDGYTF
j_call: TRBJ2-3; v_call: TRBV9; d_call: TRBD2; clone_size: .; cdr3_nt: TGTGCCAGCAGCGTTTCTAGCGGGGGAGGCACAGATATGCAGTATTTT; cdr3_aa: CASSVSSGGGTDMQYF
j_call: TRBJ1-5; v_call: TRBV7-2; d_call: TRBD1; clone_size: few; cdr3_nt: TGTGCCAGCAGCTTAGAAGGGGGCATGAAGCCCCAGCATTTT; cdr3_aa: CASSLEGGMKPQHF
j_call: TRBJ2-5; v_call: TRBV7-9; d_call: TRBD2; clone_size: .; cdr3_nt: TGTGCCAGCAGCTTAACTTCCTTGCGGGGGTTAGAAGAGACCCAGTACTTC; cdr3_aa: CASSLTSLRGLEETQYF
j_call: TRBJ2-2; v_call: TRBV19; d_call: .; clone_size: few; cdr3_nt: TGTGCCAGTGCCCCGGGGGGCTGGAACACCGGGGAGCTGTTTTTT; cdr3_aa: CASAPGGWNTGELFF
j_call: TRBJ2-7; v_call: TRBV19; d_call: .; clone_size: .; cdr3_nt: TGTGCCAGTAGTATAGACGGCGGGACCGCCTACGAGCAGTACTTC; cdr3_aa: CASSIDGGTAYEQYF